These 31 T cell receptor beta chains were sequenced from one sample in a study of blood T cell repertoires in COVID-19. The assay was immunoSEQ multiplex PCR, and TCRdb's table has in-frame clones only and misses some. The table lists approximately 50,000 clones, roughly 83% of them singletons. The sample consisted of peripheral blood. The source of these receptors is a man in his sixties or seventies with active COVID-19.

V usage is TRBV7-2 and J usage is TRBJ2-2, with TRBD1 matching 7 bases. CDR3 length: 16 residues. The germline gives CDR1 SGHTA, CDR2 FQGNSA. J lost 3 bases, V lost 3 bases, and 7 bases had no gene match. The CDR3: CASSFRQGSYTGELFF. In DNA form, the CDR3 reads TGTGCCAGCAGCTTCAGACAGGGATCCTACACCGGGGAGCTGTTTTTT.

The chain links TRBV7-3 to TRBJ2-3, with 7 bases matching TRBD1. Losses at the gene ends were 1 base for V and 1 base for J; bases not matched to a gene: 2. The germline CDR1 and CDR2 sequences are SGHTA and FQGTGA. The CDR3 totals 15 residues. The CDR3 nucleotides are TGTGCCAGCAGCTTAAATACAGGGGGCACAGATACGCAGTATTTT. Its translation: CASSLNTGGTDTQYF.

This sequence joins TRBV9 and TRBJ1-2, with 8 bases fitting TRBD1. Germline V gene data show CDR1 as SGDLS and CDR2 as YYNGEE. Trimming removed 3 bases from V and 6 bases from J; junction bases left unmatched: 10. This CDR3 contains 15 residues. CDR3 sequence reads: CASSAVPDRVDGYTF. DNA for the CDR3: TGTGCCAGCAGCGCAGTCCCGGACAGGGTCGATGGCTACACCTTC.

The chain has TRBV13 and TRBJ2-5; 10 bases fit TRBD2. The trim removed 5 bases at V and 1 base at J, leaving 7 bases unmatched. The germline gives CDR1 PRHDT, CDR2 FYEKMQ (reference sequence). This CDR3 spans 16 amino acids. The CDR3 region is CASSEAGTSAQETQYF. As DNA, the CDR3 is TGTGCCAGCAGCGAAGCAGGGACTAGCGCCCAAGAGACCCAGTACTTC.

The chain links TRBV7-8 to TRBJ1-6; 8 nucleotides agree with TRBD1. This CDR3 is 17 amino acids long. The ends lost 5 bases at V and 3 bases at J; junction bases unmatched: 9. Germline CDR1 and CDR2: SGHVS and FQNEAQ. CDR3: CASSQRTGWNYNSPLHF. The CDR3 DNA reads as TGTGCCAGCAGCCAAAGGACAGGGTGGAACTATAATTCACCCCTCCACTTT. Full variable domain (missing parts from reference TRBV7-8 and TRBJ1-6): GAGVSQSPRYKVAKRGQDVALRCDPISGHVSLFWYQQALGQGPEFLTYFQNEAQLDKSGLPSDRFFAERPEGSVSTLKIQRTQQEDSAVYLCASSQRTGWNYNSPLHFGNGTRLTVT.

The V and J genes are TRBV6-5 and TRBJ2-2; D is unresolved. Trimming took off 5 bases at V and 6 bases at J, with 13 bases between the two ends. CDR1 MNHEY and CDR2 SVGAGI come from the germline V gene. CDR3 length: 14 residues. This CDR3 is CASSRLSSAGELFF. For the CDR3, the DNA is TGTGCCAGCAGTCGCCTAAGTAGTGCCGGGGAGCTGTTTTTT.

The chain carries TRBV5-1 and TRBJ2-1, with TRBD2 matching 14 bases. In germline, CDR1 is SGHRS, CDR2 YFSETQ. Trimming cost V 6 bases and J 4 bases; bases outside gene matches: 12. CDR3 length equals 18 residues. CDR3 protein: CASTSGTSGRVGYNEQFF. The CDR3 coding sequence is TGCGCCAGCACTTCCGGGACTAGCGGGAGAGTAGGATACAATGAGCAGTTCTTC.

V is TRBV12-3 or TRBV12-4 and J is TRBJ1-5; no clear D. This CDR3 comprises 12 residues. V lost 6 bases, J lost 10 bases, and 13 bases lay in between. The CDR3 protein is CASSQSGRPQHF. The CDR3 nucleotides are TGTGCCAGCAGCCAAAGTGGGAGACCCCAGCATTTT.

This chain joins TRBV3-1 (or the pseudogene TRBV3-2) and TRBJ2-5; D is perhaps TRBD2 (5 bases). Germline V gives CDR1 LGHDT, CDR2 YNNKEL (reference sequence). V dropped 1 base and J dropped 2 bases, with 14 bases sitting between them. CDR3 length: 16 amino acids. CDR3 in amino acids: CASSQGYGETQETQYF. For the CDR3, the DNA is TGTGCCAGCAGCCAAGGGTACGGGGAGACTCAAGAGACCCAGTACTTC.

This clone was seen a handful of times. The chain has TRBV5-1 and TRBJ2-3; a weak D match, TRBD2 (6 bases). The CDR3 covers 15 residues. Trimming removed 3 bases at V and 2 bases at J, with 13 bases between. Germline V gene lookup returns CDR1 SGHRS and CDR2 YFSETQ. This CDR3 is CASSYTGTDTDTQYF. In nucleotides, the CDR3 is TGCGCCAGCAGCTATACCGGGACTGACACAGATACGCAGTATTTT.

This chain links TRBV29-1 with TRBJ2-7; 9 bases agree with TRBD2. Per the germline V gene, CDR1 is SQVTM and CDR2 is ANQGSEA. The CDR3 spans 13 residues. V lost 5 bases, J lost 1 base, and 3 bases stayed unmatched. For the CDR3, the DNA is TGCAGCGTTCGACTAGCGGAGTCCTACGAGCAGTACTTC. Translation gives CSVRLAESYEQYF.

The chain carries TRBV9 and TRBJ2-3, with a weak D call TRBD2 (6 bases). CDR3 length: 14 amino acids. The ends were cut back, 3 bases at V and 0 bases at J, with 8 bases in the middle. Germline values: CDR1 SGDLS, CDR2 YYNGEE. CDR3 in amino acids: CASSGGGSTDTQYF. The CDR3 DNA sequence: TGTGCCAGCAGCGGTGGGGGGAGCACAGATACGCAGTATTTT.

Of note for this clone: The junction does not match germline at one end; this may be a read error. The J gene is TRBJ2-3, the V gene TRBV3-1 (or the pseudogene TRBV3-2); 9 positions agree with TRBD2. This CDR3 has 18 amino acids. The germline CDR1 and CDR2 sequences are LGHDT and YNNKEL (reference sequence). The CDR3 loop is CASSQVPKDGTSKDTQYF. CDR3 DNA sequence: TGTGCCAGCAGCCAAGTCCCTAAAGACGGGACTAGCAAAGATACGCAGTATTTT.

J is TRBJ2-3 and V is TRBV9; the D is unclear. Trimming removed 0 bases at V and 8 bases at J, with 10 bases between. This CDR3 spans 13 amino acids. CDR1 and CDR2 (germline): SGDLS, YYNGEE. The CDR3 sequence is CASSVGDLGTQYF. The DNA of the CDR3 is TGTGCCAGCAGCGTAGGCGACTTAGGTACGCAGTATTTT.

The chain joins TRBV7-2 to TRBJ1-5; D is undetermined. There are 13 residues in the CDR3. Germline V gene data show CDR1 as SGHTA and CDR2 as FQGNSA. V was trimmed by 4 bases and J by 5 bases, leaving 9 bases between them. The CDR3 region is CASSSSGYQPQHF. CDR3 sequence (DNA): TGTGCCAGCAGCTCCTCGGGGTATCAGCCCCAGCATTTT.

In its sample, this clone was seen a few times. The chain carries TRBV6-5 and TRBJ1-4; D not resolved. There are 14 residues in the CDR3. V was trimmed by 5 bases and J by 8 bases, leaving 15 bases between them. Germline assignment: CDR1 MNHEY and CDR2 SVGAGI. The chain's CDR3 is CASSTRPYVEKLFF. The CDR3 nucleotides read TGTGCCAGCAGTACGCGGCCCTATGTGGAAAAACTGTTTTTT.

The rearrangement joins TRBV4-1 to TRBJ2-5; 7 bases match TRBD1. In germline, CDR1 is MGHRA, CDR2 YSYEKL. The junction had 3 bases not matched to a gene; V was cut back by 4 bases and J by 1 base. This CDR3 has 14 residues. Here the CDR3 reads CASSPRQGQETQYF. The CDR3 bases are TGCGCCAGCAGCCCTCGACAGGGCCAAGAGACCCAGTACTTC.

The chain has TRBV9 and TRBJ2-7, with a tentative D call TRBD1 (5 bases). This CDR3 has 14 residues. Per the germline V gene, CDR1 is SGDLS and CDR2 is YYNGEE. V was cut by 0 bases and J by 7 bases, with 14 bases left in between. CDR3 in amino acids: CASSVGTGRGEQYF. The CDR3, as DNA: TGTGCCAGCAGCGTAGGGACCGGTAGGGGAGAGCAGTACTTC.

This rearrangement joins TRBV14 to TRBJ2-7, with D unclear. The CDR3 has 13 amino acids. Trimming cost V 1 base and J 4 bases, with 8 bases left between them. Germline CDR1 SGHDN, CDR2 FVKESK. CDR3 amino acids: CASSQAEDYEQYF. In DNA form, the CDR3 reads TGTGCCAGCAGCCAAGCAGAAGATTACGAGCAGTACTTC.

J is TRBJ2-3 and V is TRBV6-2 or TRBV6-3; no clear D. Trimming took 6 bases from V and 6 from J, leaving 10 bases between them. The germline V gene encodes CDR1 MNHEY and CDR2 SVGEGT. The CDR3 extends over 12 amino acids. CDR3 in amino acids: CASSPRRDTQYF. In DNA, the CDR3 is TGTGCCAGCAGCCCACGGCGGGATACGCAGTATTTT.

This sequence joins TRBV4-1 and TRBJ1-1; D uncertain. Trimming pared 0 bases from V and 1 base from J, leaving 9 bases between. The V gene's germline CDR1 is MGHRA and CDR2 YSYEKL. CDR3 size: 15 residues. The CDR3 coding sequence is TGCGCCAGCAGCCAAGAAGTCCGGAGGAACACTGAAGCTTTCTTT. It yields the protein CASSQEVRRNTEAFF.

This sequence joins TRBV4-3 and TRBJ1-1; D may be TRBD1 (5 bases). Germline loops: CDR1 LGHNA, CDR2 YSLEER. This CDR3 is built from 15 residues. Deletions cut 3 bases from V and 2 bases from J, with 13 bases between. CDR3 DNA: TGCGCCAGCAGCCAGCAATTCGGGACTAACACTGAAGCTTTCTTT. Translated: CASSQQFGTNTEAFF.

CDR3 residues: CASSVDGVWVGGYTF. The CDR3 coding sequence is TGTGCCAGCAGCGTAGATGGCGTTTGGGTCGGGGGCTACACCTTC. The chain is built from TRBV9 and TRBJ1-2; D not certain. The germline V and J ends were trimmed by 0 bases and 8 bases, with 17 bases remaining between them. CDR1 SGDLS and CDR2 YYNGEE come from the germline V gene. The CDR3 covers 15 residues.

This chain links TRBV2 with TRBJ2-7; D is uncertain. The V end was cut by 2 bases, the J end by 0 bases, with 8 bases between. CDR3 length: 14 amino acids. Germline CDR1 is SNHLY and CDR2 is FYNNEI. The CDR3 sequence: CASSENTFSYEQYF. DNA for the CDR3: TGTGCCAGCAGTGAAAACACCTTCTCCTACGAGCAGTACTTC.

The V gene is TRBV12-5, the J gene TRBJ1-5, with D perhaps TRBD1 (6 bases). V was cut by 7 bases and J by 3 bases, with 19 bases left in between. The germline V gene has CDR1 LGHNT and CDR2 FRNRAP. CDR3 size: 16 residues. This CDR3 is CASDVTGTRVNQPQHF. The CDR3 nucleotides read TGTGCTAGTGACGTAACAGGGACGCGGGTCAATCAGCCCCAGCATTTT.

This sequence joins TRBV7-8 and TRBJ2-5; 12 nucleotides line up with TRBD2. The CDR3 has 17 amino acids. Per the germline V gene, CDR1 is SGHVS and CDR2 is FQNEAQ. V lost 1 base and J lost 5; bases outside the gene matches: 8. The CDR3 sequence is CASSLDLAGGPGETQYF. CDR3 nucleotides: TGTGCCAGCAGCTTAGACCTAGCGGGAGGGCCGGGTGAGACCCAGTACTTC.

This rearrangement joins TRBV5-4 to TRBJ1-2, with D unclear. CDR1 and CDR2 (germline): SGHNT, YYREEE (reference sequence). This CDR3 has 13 residues. The V end lost 4 bases, the J end lost 10 bases, and 17 bases lay between the germline ends. The CDR3, as DNA: TGTGCCAGCAGCGCAGCAGGCCAAGTTCACTACACCTTC. It encodes CASSAAGQVHYTF.

The CDR3 nucleotides are TGTGCCACCAGTGATCTAAGCCCCTCGAACACCGGGGAGCTGTTTTTT. This gives the protein CATSDLSPSNTGELFF. V and J are TRBV24-1 and TRBJ2-2; D uncertain. The V gene lost 3 bases and the J gene lost 0 bases, with 10 bases spanning the gap. From germline, CDR1 is KGHDR and CDR2 SFDVKD. This CDR3 is built from 16 residues.

The chain links TRBV4-2 to TRBJ2-7, with D tentatively TRBD2 (5 bases). Germline assignment: CDR1 LGHNA and CDR2 YNFKEQ. The V end lost 0 bases, the J end lost 7 bases, and 19 bases lay between the germline ends. The CDR3 runs 16 residues. The CDR3 DNA is TGTGCCAGCAGCCAAGATTCCCGGTCCCCGGGGAGAGAGCAGTACTTC. Translated: CASSQDSRSPGREQYF.

The genes are TRBV5-1 and TRBJ2-5; no reliable D call. Trimming removed 1 base at V and 2 bases at J, with 12 bases between. The CDR3 spans 15 residues. Germline CDR1 is SGHRS and CDR2 is YFSETQ. The CDR3 sequence: CASSLMVSGQETQYF. CDR3 in DNA: TGCGCCAGCAGCTTGATGGTTTCAGGACAAGAGACCCAGTACTTC.

V usage is TRBV29-1 and J usage is TRBJ1-1; D gene uncertain. The V gene lost 4 bases and the J gene lost 6 bases, with 9 bases spanning the gap. The CDR3 runs 11 residues. The germline V gene encodes CDR1 SQVTM and CDR2 ANQGSEA. CDR3 residues: CSVGEAAEAFF. CDR3 DNA sequence: TGCAGCGTTGGCGAGGCTGCTGAAGCTTTCTTT.